This TCR beta chain was recovered during a study of shared clonotypes between healthy human individuals. Study-wide results and limits: Non-shared clonotypes had lower generation probabilities than clonotypes shared by all four sorted-subset donors.

In germline, CDR1 is PRHDT, CDR2 FYEKMQ (reference sequence). The CDR3 length is 16 residues. The junction had 7 bases not matched to a gene; V was cut back by 5 bases and J by 1 base. Here immunoSEQ multiplex PCR was the method, and the copy in TCRdb shows in-frame clones only, minus some. Of fewer than 800,000 clones listed, about 90% are singletons. Comment on this clone: Its antigen is unknown.

CD8 cells regarded as naive lacked CD45RO, were positively chosen for CCR7, and omitted terminally differentiated effector memory CD45RA+ cells. The clonotype comes from a man aged 25 to 40 in good health. The V and J genes are TRBV13 and TRBJ2-5; 10 bases map to TRBD1. The sample taken for sequencing was naive CD8+ T cells sorted from blood. The CDR3 protein is CASSPRGDRGQETQYF. The CDR3 DNA reads as TGTGCCAGCAGCCCCAGGGGGGACAGGGGCCAAGAGACCCAGTACTTC.